The TCR beta chain under discussion was sequenced for a study of human T cells and chemical hapten exposure. On the study more broadly: Small discrepancies in pooled library volume mainly accounted for the varying TCR yields per sample.

Specified time point: pre-sensitization, week 0. The treatment: therapeutic diphenylcyclopropenone sensitization with weekly scalp DPC. TCRdb reprocessed the RACE reads via MiXCR and lists one record per CDR3 protein. The table shows about 120,000 distinct CDR3 sequences, with about 13% occurring only once. The sequence derives from a woman aged 18-29 years with alopecia areata. Some clones in this sample may be carry-over from other donors' samples. The sequences come from whole blood, collected in connection with sensitization to the hapten diphenylcyclopropenone (DPC).

The CDR3 DNA reads as TGCAGTGCTCCGGGACAGGGGGCCACGGGGCCCCAGCATTTT. Translating gives CSAPGQGATGPQHF. This chain uses TRBV20-1 with TRBJ1-5; TRBD1 matches at 12 bases. With V trimmed by 5 bases and J by 9 bases, 8 bases remained unmatched. CDR3 size: 14 residues. CDR1 is DFQATT and CDR2 is SNEGSKA in the germline V gene (reference sequence).